Listed below are T cell receptor beta chains from one sample, sequenced in a study of blood T cell repertoires in COVID-19. Profiling relied on immunoSEQ multiplex PCR, and the TCRdb table lists in-frame clones only, not all of them. The sample holds roughly 100,000 clones, approximately 77% seen once. Specimen: peripheral blood. The receptors shown here come from a woman of 80 years or more with acute or convalescent COVID-19. CDR3s include the opening cysteine and the closing phenylalanine or tryptophan. A D gene is named only where the DNA matches it firmly. The size field is filled for only some rows; it gives once, few, many or a size class.

j_call,d_call,clone_size,v_call,cdr3_nt,cdr3_aa
TRBJ1-2,.,.,TRBV18,TGTGCCAGCTCACCACCCACAGGGTCGAGGGATGGCTACACCTTC,CASSPPTGSRDGYTF
TRBJ2-7,TRBD2,.,TRBV28,TGTGCCAGCATCACAACGGGAGGGCTCTCCTACGAGCAGTACTTC,CASITTGGLSYEQYF
TRBJ2-7,TRBD1,.,TRBV5-5,TGTGCCAGCAGCTCTCTGACAGGGGGCTACGAGCAGTACTTC,CASSSLTGGYEQYF
TRBJ2-7,TRBD2,once,TRBV3-1/TRBV3-2,TGTGCCAGCAGCCAAATTGGTCTAGCGGGAGGCCCCCGTTTC,CASSQIGLAGGPRF
TRBJ1-1,TRBD1,.,TRBV27,TGTGCCAGCCACGACAGGGTTAACACTGAAGCTTTCTTT,CASHDRVNTEAFF
TRBJ1-1,.,.,TRBV11-2,TGTGCCAGCAGCTTAGGTTGGGCCTTGAACACTGAAGCTTTCTTT,CASSLGWALNTEAFF
TRBJ2-7,.,.,TRBV7-2,TGTGCCAGCAGCTTATTGGGGGCGGGTGGGCCTGAAGAGCAGTACTTC,CASSLLGAGGPEEQYF
TRBJ1-6,.,.,TRBV25-1,TGTGCCAGCAGTGGGATCCAAGGGAGTTCACCCCTCCACTTT,CASSGIQGSSPLHF
TRBJ1-1,.,.,TRBV4-1,TGCGCCAGCAGCCAGGGGGCGCGAACTGAAGCTTTCTTT,CASSQGARTEAFF
TRBJ1-5,.,.,TRBV12-3/TRBV12-4,TGTGCCAGCAGTTTAGCCCGTCAGGGGCCCCAGCATTTT,CASSLARQGPQHF
TRBJ2-3,TRBD1,.,TRBV7-2,TGTGCCAGCAGCTTTAACAGGGGGACAGATACGCAGTATTTT,CASSFNRGTDTQYF
TRBJ2-7,TRBD2,.,TRBV5-1,TGCGCCAGCAGCTTGGGCGGGGGACTTGCCTACGAGCAGTACTTC,CASSLGGGLAYEQYF
TRBJ1-3,.,.,TRBV5-6,TGTGCCAGCAGCCCAGCCGGGGTCCTAACTGGAAACACCATATATTTT,CASSPAGVLTGNTIYF
TRBJ1-1,.,.,TRBV10-3,TGTGCCATCAGTGAGTTCGACACTGAAGCTTTCTTT,CAISEFDTEAFF
TRBJ2-2,.,.,TRBV19,TGTGCCAGTAGTACAGGGTTTGCCATGGCATACACCGGGGAGCTGTTTTTT,CASSTGFAMAYTGELFF
TRBJ1-2,.,.,TRBV2,TGTGCCAGCAGTGACGGGAGGAGTCCTTATGGCTACACCTTC,CASSDGRSPYGYTF
TRBJ2-7,TRBD1,few,TRBV5-1,TGCGCCAGCTCCGAGGGACAGGGTCACCACGAGCAGTACTTC,CASSEGQGHHEQYF
TRBJ2-3,.,.,TRBV4-2,TGTGCCAGCAGCCAAGCGGCGGGTCCTAGCACAGATACGCAGTATTTT,CASSQAAGPSTDTQYF
TRBJ2-1,TRBD1,.,TRBV19,TGTGCCACCTCGCGGGACAGGGGGCTATATGAGCAGTTCTTC,CATSRDRGLYEQFF
TRBJ2-1,.,once,TRBV2,TGTGCCAGCAGCGGACAGCCCCAAGACGGTGAGCAGTTCTTC,CASSGQPQDGEQFF
TRBJ2-5,TRBD1,.,TRBV10-3,TGTGCCATCAGTGATCGAGACAGGGGAAGAGAGACCCAGTACTTC,CAISDRDRGRETQYF
TRBJ1-2,.,.,TRBV6-5,TGTGCCAGCAGTTCCCCCTACTATGGCTACACCTTC,CASSSPYYGYTF
TRBJ2-1,TRBD2,.,TRBV19,TGTGCCAGTAGTACACCTAGCGGCCCGCACCCGAATGAGCAGTTCTTC,CASSTPSGPHPNEQFF
TRBJ2-2,.,.,TRBV6-5,TGTGCCAGCAGTTCACAGGGTTTTGGGTTTGGGGAGCTGTTTTTT,CASSSQGFGFGELFF
TRBJ2-1,.,.,TRBV7-2,TGTGCCAGCAGCTCCCGAACGGCGGGGAATGAGCAGTTCTTC,CASSSRTAGNEQFF
TRBJ1-6,.,few,TRBV27,TGTGCCAGCAGTTGGGGGGGGGAGGGTTCACCCCTCCACTTT,CASSWGGEGSPLHF
TRBJ1-1,.,.,TRBV29-1,TGCAGCTTATCGGGTGGCCCAAACACTGAAGCTTTCTTT,CSLSGGPNTEAFF
TRBJ1-2,TRBD1,.,TRBV6-1,TGTGCCAGCAGTGATAACCGACAGGGTAATGGCTACACCTTC,CASSDNRQGNGYTF
TRBJ1-1,TRBD1,.,TRBV2,TGTGCCAGCACCAGACAGGGGGCGGTCACTGAAGCTTTCTTT,CASTRQGAVTEAFF
TRBJ1-6,TRBD1,.,TRBV19,TGTGCCAGTCAAACAGGGGGGAGTTGGGATTCACCCCTCCACTTT,CASQTGGSWDSPLHF
TRBJ2-1,TRBD1,few,TRBV27,TGTGCCAGCAGTTCCCGGGACAGGGGTTATTCTGAGCAGTTCTTC,CASSSRDRGYSEQFF